This T cell receptor (beta chain) was retrieved from a study of T cells after yellow fever vaccination. Findings of the study overall: Weaker, the secondary response had a peak occurring faster, on day 5 versus 15. Within FACS-sorted repertoires, abundant clonotypes contaminating from the bulk population could be present. Only a minor proportion of clonotypes was detected across both CD4 and CD8 compartments.

The ends lost 0 bases at V and 0 bases at J; junction bases unmatched: 7. There are 17 residues in the CDR3. Germline V gene data show CDR1 as SGHRS and CDR2 as YFSETQ. This clonotype has a handful of counts. Its specificity is unknown. TCRdb used MiXCR to reprocess the 5' RACE reads, holding one entry per CDR3 protein. The sample yields some 300,000 distinct CDR3 sequences, roughly 4% seen once. The sample was PBMCs, taken on the day of the yellow fever booster vaccination. The receptor was derived from a man aged 18-30 years who received the YFV17D yellow fever vaccine. The rearrangement links TRBV5-1 to TRBJ2-5; TRBD2 matches at 8 bases. CDR3 sequence reads: CASSLAPSGGYQETQYF. DNA for the CDR3: TGCGCCAGCAGCTTGGCCCCCAGCGGGGGTTACCAAGAGACCCAGTACTTC. The variable domain in full, completed from reference TRBV5-1 and TRBJ2-5, reads KAGVTQTPRYLIKTRGQQVTLSCSPISGHRSVSWYQQTPGQGLQFLFEYFSETQRNKGNFPGRFSGRQFSNSRSEMNVSTLELGDSALYLCASSLAPSGGYQETQYFGPGTRLLVL.